Shown below are 22 T cell receptor beta chains from a single sample sequenced in a study of shared clonotypes between healthy human individuals. Sequenced by immunoSEQ multiplex PCR; TCRdb stores in-frame clones only, minus some. This sample yields about 2.3 million clones, of which 92% are seen a single time; 0.3% to 0.4% belongs to the top ten. The sequenced sample consisted of naive CD4+ T cells from PBMCs. This sample's subset: CD45RA+ positively selected. These receptors were taken from a man aged 18 to 29 in good health. Some clones in this sample may be carry-over from other donors' samples.

This chain connects TRBV7-2 to TRBJ2-5, with 9 bases fitting TRBD2. CDR1 is SGHTA, CDR2 FQGNSA, per germline. The CDR3 loop spans 14 amino acids. V lost 4 bases to trimming and J lost 4 bases; unmatched junction nucleotides: 4. The CDR3 DNA sequence: TGTGCCAGCAGCTCCAGGACTAGCGCAGAGACCCAGTACTTC. This sequence encodes CASSSRTSAETQYF. The full variable domain, in which reference TRBV7-2 and TRBJ2-5 provide the parts outside the CDR3, is GAGVSQSPSNKVTEKGKDVELRCDPISGHTALYWYRQSLGQGLEFLIYFQGNSAPDKSGLPSDRFSAERTGGSVSTLTIQRTQQEDSAVYLCASSSRTSAETQYFGPGTRLLVL.

The rearrangement joins TRBV6-6 to TRBJ2-7, with 8 bases aligning to TRBD1. Per germline, CDR1 MNHNY and CDR2 SVGAGI (reference sequence). The CDR3 consists of 14 residues. J gave up 6 bases and V 6 bases, and 10 bases lay outside the gene matches. DNA of the CDR3: TGTGCCAGCAGACAGACGACAGGGGTCGGCGAGCAGTACTTC. This gives the protein CASRQTTGVGEQYF.

Only one count was recorded for this clone. The sample carries other DNA sequences with the same CDR3. This rearrangement joins TRBV7-2 to TRBJ2-7, with TRBD1 as a possible D gene (6 bases). V was trimmed by 5 bases and J by 7 bases, leaving 15 bases between them. CDR1 SGHTA and CDR2 FQGNSA come from the germline V gene. The CDR3 loop spans 13 amino acids. The DNA for the CDR3 is TGTGCCAGCAGCCCCCAGACAGGAGATGAGCAGTACTTC. Its protein product is CASSPQTGDEQYF.

This sequence joins TRBV6-5 and TRBJ2-5; perhaps TRBD2 as D (6 bases). The germline CDR1 and CDR2 sequences are MNHEY and SVGAGI. This CDR3 contains 13 residues. Trimming stripped 8 bases from V and 5 bases from J, with 15 bases between. CDR3 bases: TGTGCCAGCCGTTGGAGGGTGGCGGAGACCCAGTACTTC. Protein product: CASRWRVAETQYF.

This chain links TRBV14 with TRBJ1-2, with D possibly being TRBD1 (6 bases). The V gene's germline CDR1 is SGHDN and CDR2 FVKESK. This CDR3 is built from 14 residues. Between the trimmed V and J ends, which lost 4 bases and 8 bases, there was a span of 17 bases. Written as DNA, the CDR3 is TGTGCCAGCAGCCCAGGGGATCGGCCTGGGGGCTACACCTTC. Encoded protein: CASSPGDRPGGYTF.

The CDR3 coding sequence is TGCGCCGGGTGCAGTCCCACCCGGGACAGGGAGATCGGGGAGCTGTTTTTT. Its protein is CAGCSPTRDREIGELFF. The V call is TRBV23-1, the J call TRBJ2-2; 9 bases map to TRBD1. TRBV23-1 is an ORF, with its function uncertain. The CDR3 runs to 17 residues. V lost 11 bases and J lost 7; bases outside the gene matches: 20.

J is TRBJ2-1 and V is TRBV29-1; 8 bases align to TRBD2. The junction had 13 bases not matched to a gene; V was cut back by 0 bases and J by 6 bases. The V gene's germline CDR1 is SQVTM and CDR2 ANQGSEA. The CDR3 extends over 17 amino acids. The CDR3 sequence is CSVEDPTSGRPVNEQFF. Here the CDR3 DNA reads TGCAGCGTTGAAGATCCCACTAGCGGAAGACCCGTCAATGAGCAGTTCTTC.

This clone appeared a single time. The V gene is TRBV2, the J gene TRBJ2-7, with a possible D match to TRBD1 (6 bases). The CDR3 covers 14 residues. Per germline, CDR1 SNHLY and CDR2 FYNNEI. Trimming removed 7 bases from V and 3 bases from J, with 16 bases in between. Written as DNA, the CDR3 is TGTGCCAGCACTCAGAAAGGGGGAGTCTACGAGCAGTACTTC. Protein product: CASTQKGGVYEQYF. The variable domain in full, with the rest retrieved from reference TRBV2 and TRBJ2-7, is EPEVTQTPSHQVTQMGQEVILRCVPISNHLYFYWYRQILGQKVEFLVSFYNNEISEKSEIFDDQFSVERPDGSNFTLKIRSTKLEDSAMYFCASTQKGGVYEQYFGPGTRLTVT.

This chain uses TRBV18 with TRBJ2-7; TRBD1 matches at 8 bases. Germline V gene lookup returns CDR1 KGHSH and CDR2 LQKENI. After removal of 6 bases from V and 5 bases from J, the junction contained 3 bases not matched to a gene. CDR3 length equals 12 residues. The CDR3 region has the DNA TGTGCCAGCTCCAGGGGGCAGAACGAGCAGTACTTC. It encodes CASSRGQNEQYF.

This chain connects TRBV7-9 to TRBJ2-7, with 7 bases fitting TRBD2. The germline V gene encodes CDR1 SEHNR and CDR2 FQNEAQ (reference sequence). V trimming: 5 bases; J trimming: 0 bases; junction bases outside the gene matches: 7. The CDR3 extends over 15 amino acids. The CDR3 loop reads CASSPGGSSSYEQYF. CDR3 DNA: TGTGCCAGCAGCCCCGGGGGGTCGAGCTCCTACGAGCAGTACTTC.

This chain uses TRBV27 with TRBJ2-5, with D possibly TRBD2 on 6 matching bases. The germline CDR1 and CDR2 sequences are MNHEY and SMNVEV (reference sequence). Trimming shortened V by 5 bases and J by 2 bases, and 12 bases separated the two germline ends. The CDR3 runs to 14 residues. CDR3 nucleotides: TGTGCCAGCAGTACATCGGGAGTACAAGAGACCCAGTACTTC. Its protein product is CASSTSGVQETQYF.

The chain joins TRBV28 to TRBJ1-5, with D unresolved. Germline assignment: CDR1 MDHEN and CDR2 SYDVKM. The V end lost 2 bases, the J end lost 0 bases, and 8 bases lay between the germline ends. This CDR3 has 15 residues. This CDR3 is CASSLGSYSNQPQHF. The CDR3 DNA reads as TGTGCCAGCAGTTTAGGATCGTATAGCAATCAGCCCCAGCATTTT.

V usage is TRBV19 and J usage is TRBJ1-5; 12 bases line up with TRBD1. This CDR3 has 16 amino acids. The V gene end was trimmed by 5 bases and the J gene end by 5 bases; junction bases not matched to a gene: 7. In germline, CDR1 is LNHDA, CDR2 SQIVND (reference sequence). As DNA, the CDR3 is TGTGCCAGTAGTTTCGGCGGGACAGGGGGCGATCAGCCCCAGCATTTT. Translation gives CASSFGGTGGDQPQHF.

The rearrangement links TRBV9 to TRBJ2-3, with D perhaps TRBD2 (6 bases). The CDR3 spans 12 residues. Looked up from germline, CDR1 is SGDLS and CDR2 is YYNGEE. The V gene lost 4 bases and the J gene lost 4 bases, with 7 bases spanning the gap. The CDR3 loop reads CASSRLADTQYF. In DNA, the CDR3 is TGTGCCAGCAGCCGACTAGCAGATACGCAGTATTTT.

For this clone: The sample has other DNA sequences that encode this CDR3 too. This chain uses TRBV20-1 with TRBJ1-2, with D maybe TRBD1 (5 bases). V lost 1 base, J lost 8 bases, and 8 bases lay in between. CDR3 length: 11 amino acids. The germline gives CDR1 DFQATT, CDR2 SNEGSKA (reference sequence). CDR3 loop: CSARGRDGYTF. CDR3 nucleotide sequence: TGCAGTGCTAGAGGAAGGGACGGCTACACCTTC.

The chain employs TRBV5-1 and TRBJ2-7; TRBD2 might be the D (6 bases). Germline values: CDR1 SGHRS, CDR2 YFSETQ. The CDR3 is 15 amino acids. Trimming took off 4 bases at V and 3 bases at J, with 17 bases between the two ends. The CDR3 bases are TGCGCCAGCAGCCCCTCTTCTGAGGGAGGCTACGAGCAGTACTTC. Encoded protein: CASSPSSEGGYEQYF.

V is TRBV20-1 and J is TRBJ1-2; D call uncertain. From germline, CDR1 is DFQATT and CDR2 SNEGSKA (reference sequence). The CDR3 extends over 9 amino acids. Trimming removed 5 bases at V and 7 bases at J, with 5 bases between. The CDR3 DNA is TGCAGTGCTCCCCCTGGCTACACCTTC. Protein product: CSAPPGYTF.

This clone has just one count. In nucleotides, the CDR3 is TGCGCCAGCAGCCGGACTAGCGTCGGGAGCACAGATACGCAGTATTTT. Translation: CASSRTSVGSTDTQYF. The chain carries TRBV4-3 and TRBJ2-3; 9 nucleotides match TRBD2. This CDR3 has 16 amino acids. The V and J ends lost 4 bases and 0 bases, in that order; junction bases with no gene match: 5. The germline CDR1 and CDR2 sequences are LGHNA and YSLEER.

The rearrangement joins TRBV6-5 to TRBJ2-2, with D maybe TRBD1 (5 bases). Trimming pared 8 bases from V and 0 bases from J, leaving 10 bases between. Germline-derived CDR1 and CDR2 are MNHEY and SVGAGI. This CDR3 has 14 residues. The DNA of the CDR3 is TGTGCCAGCGGGTTCAGGGCGAACACCGGGGAGCTGTTTTTT. Translation: CASGFRANTGELFF.

The chain combines TRBV7-8 with TRBJ1-6; D is unresolved. This CDR3 contains 15 residues. CDR1 and CDR2 from the germline V gene are SGHVS and FQNEAQ. V was clipped by 1 base and J by 5 bases, with 9 bases between them. In DNA, the CDR3 is TGTGCCAGCAGCTTAGACAGCCCGAATAATTCACCCCTCCACTTT. Translation gives CASSLDSPNNSPLHF.

V is TRBV4-1 and J is TRBJ1-4, with TRBD1 as a possible D gene (6 bases). Germline-derived CDR1 and CDR2 are MGHRA and YSYEKL. CDR3 length: 13 residues. V dropped 10 bases and J dropped 0 bases, with 9 bases sitting between them. In DNA form, the CDR3 reads TGCGCCACGGGGGCCCCAACTAATGAAAAACTGTTTTTT. It is translated as CATGAPTNEKLFF.

The rearrangement uses TRBV10-3 and TRBJ2-6, with 9 positions matching TRBD1. The CDR3 has 20 amino acids. The V gene end was trimmed by 3 bases and the J gene end by 2 bases; junction bases not matched to a gene: 14. Per the germline V gene, CDR1 is ENHRY and CDR2 is SYGVKD. In nucleotides, the CDR3 is TGTGCCATCAGTGATCCGGACAGGGGCGCCACCTCCCCTGGGGCCAACGTCCTGACTTTC. Amino acid sequence: CAISDPDRGATSPGANVLTF.